This T cell receptor beta chain originates from a study of cytomegalovirus exposure and HLA in healthy donors. Study summary: Prior work identified around 110 million unique TCR beta sequences in around 170 million T cells. Study-wide points: Through in vitro validation, three CMV-associated chains were shown to be specific for CMV antigens. In an earlier analysis, most TCR beta V segments were productive about 87% or about 30% of the time.

Use of 60 Vbeta and 13 Jbeta primers characterized the PCR. Clones were sequenced by immunoSEQ multiplex PCR, and TCRdb holds only the in-frame ones, with some missing. The sample has over 150,000 clones; 60% to 85% are singletons. Turning to this clone: Its antigen remains unidentified.

The CDR3 consists of 14 residues. The germline gives CDR1 SGHAT, CDR2 FQNNGV. Trimming stripped 5 bases from V and 5 bases from J, with 15 bases between. The sequence derives from a male donor in good health and CMV-seropositive. The sample taken for sequencing was PBMCs. This sequence joins TRBV11-2 and TRBJ1-1; D remains ambiguous. CDR3 loop: CASSPGQIVTEAFF. CDR3 nucleotide sequence: TGTGCCAGCAGCCCAGGTCAGATCGTGACTGAAGCTTTCTTT.